Each of the 20 T cell receptor beta chains below was sequenced from the same sample in a study of shared clonotypes between healthy human individuals. Only in-frame clones appear in the TCRdb table, and some are missing; sequencing was by immunoSEQ multiplex PCR. The top ten clones hold roughly 1.7% of a sample with around 1,900,000 clones, roughly 95% of them seen once. CD45RO-negative cells were positively selected for CCR7, leaving out terminally differentiated effector memory CD45RA+ cells. Sequenced input: naive CD8+ T cells from PBMCs. These receptors came from a man in his late teens or twenties in good health. Some clones in this sample may be carry-over from other donors' samples.

The J gene is TRBJ2-1, the V gene TRBV15; TRBD2 aligns across 10 bases. CDR1 is LNHNV and CDR2 is YYDKDF in the germline V gene (reference sequence). The CDR3 runs 15 residues. With V trimmed by 1 base and J by 8 bases, 5 bases remained unmatched. The CDR3 spells CATSRVAGGGDEQFF. In DNA form, the CDR3 reads TGTGCCACCAGCAGAGTAGCGGGAGGAGGCGATGAGCAGTTCTTC.

This sequence joins TRBV7-2 and TRBJ2-2; weak D call: TRBD2 (5 bases). Germline V gives CDR1 SGHTA, CDR2 FQGNSA. CDR3 length: 16 residues. Trimming left V 2 bases short and J 1 base short, with 11 bases between. CDR3 coding DNA: TGTGCCAGCAGCTTATCTCCTAGCCTGAACACCGGGGAGCTGTTTTTT. Its protein product is CASSLSPSLNTGELFF.

V gene TRBV7-8 combines with J gene TRBJ2-1; 7 positions match TRBD2. With V trimmed by 0 bases and J by 2 bases, 7 bases remained unmatched. The CDR3 covers 17 residues. The germline V gene encodes CDR1 SGHVS and CDR2 FQNEAQ. The CDR3 DNA reads TGTGCCAGCAGCTTAGCGTTGGGCGGGAGAACCTACAATGAGCAGTTCTTC. It encodes CASSLALGGRTYNEQFF. The full variable domain, rest sourced from reference TRBV7-8 and TRBJ2-1, is GAGVSQSPRYKVAKRGQDVALRCDPISGHVSLFWYQQALGQGPEFLTYFQNEAQLDKSGLPSDRFFAERPEGSVSTLKIQRTQQEDSAVYLCASSLALGGRTYNEQFFGPGTRLTVL.

As for this clone: Additional DNA sequences in this sample encode the identical CDR3. This chain joins TRBV4-1 and TRBJ1-1, with D perhaps TRBD1 (6 bases). The germline V gene encodes CDR1 MGHRA and CDR2 YSYEKL. This CDR3 contains 13 residues. V was trimmed by 4 bases and J by 1 base, leaving 7 bases between them. Here the CDR3 reads CASSPQGNTEAFF. Written as DNA, the CDR3 is TGCGCCAGCAGCCCACAGGGGAACACTGAAGCTTTCTTT.

Concerning this clone: The identical CDR3 is also encoded by other nucleotide sequences in the sample. The chain carries TRBV27 and TRBJ1-5, with D uncertain. The germline V gene encodes CDR1 MNHEY and CDR2 SMNVEV (reference sequence). Trimming left V 8 bases short and J 3 bases short, with 5 bases between. The CDR3 loop spans 11 amino acids. CDR3 in DNA: TGTGCCAGCGGTTACAATCAGCCCCAGCATTTT. Protein product: CASGYNQPQHF.

This chain connects TRBV30 to TRBJ2-7; D gene unclear. V was trimmed by 6 bases and J by 0 bases, leaving 15 bases between them. CDR1 and CDR2 from the germline V gene are GTSNPN and SVGIG (reference sequence). The CDR3 sequence is 14 residues long. This CDR3 reads CACSTPLSSYEQYF. The CDR3, as DNA: TGTGCCTGTTCGACACCCCTTAGCTCCTACGAGCAGTACTTC.

V usage is TRBV7-8 and J usage is TRBJ1-5, with D unresolved. The CDR3 extends over 15 amino acids. CDR1 SGHVS and CDR2 FQNEAQ come from the germline V gene. Trimming removed 1 base at V and 4 bases at J, with 11 bases between. In DNA form, the CDR3 reads TGTGCCAGCAGCTTAGAACAGTTTCAGAATCAGCCCCAGCATTTT. Translated: CASSLEQFQNQPQHF.

The rearrangement uses TRBV9 and TRBJ2-2, with 9 bases fitting TRBD2. CDR3 length equals 17 residues. J was trimmed by 2 bases and V by 1 base; bases with no gene match: 6. The V gene's germline CDR1 is SGDLS and CDR2 YYNGEE. The CDR3 sequence: CASSVSKAGGNTGELFF. CDR3 sequence (DNA): TGTGCCAGCAGCGTAAGTAAAGCGGGAGGAAACACCGGGGAGCTGTTTTTT.

This sequence joins TRBV27 and TRBJ1-5; tentatively, D is TRBD1 (5 bases). Germline loops: CDR1 MNHEY, CDR2 SMNVEV (reference sequence). There are 16 residues in the CDR3. V was pared by 5 bases and J by 1 base, with 15 bases between. CDR3 protein: CASSRVGALSNQPQHF. CDR3 sequence (DNA): TGTGCCAGCAGTCGTGTAGGGGCGTTGAGCAATCAGCCCCAGCATTTT.

This rearrangement joins TRBV29-1 to TRBJ2-7; no clear D. The V end was cut by 2 bases, the J end by 4 bases, with 21 bases between. Per the germline V gene, CDR1 is SQVTM and CDR2 is ANQGSEA. The CDR3 consists of 16 residues. CDR3 nucleotide sequence: TGCAGCGTTGAAATTGTTGGCAACCTAGGATTATACGAGCAGTACTTC. The encoded protein is CSVEIVGNLGLYEQYF.

The chain joins TRBV27 to TRBJ2-3, with 14 bases aligning to TRBD2. This CDR3 region has 16 residues. The ends lost 3 bases at V and 2 bases at J; junction bases unmatched: 1. From germline, CDR1 is MNHEY and CDR2 SMNVEV (reference sequence). In DNA, the CDR3 is TGTGCCAGCAGTTTGACTAGCGGGAGGGACACAGATACGCAGTATTTT. This sequence encodes CASSLTSGRDTDTQYF.

This chain joins TRBV9 and TRBJ2-6, with D unclear. The CDR3 spans 13 residues. The V gene lost 7 bases and the J gene lost 3 bases, with 8 bases spanning the gap. Germline V gives CDR1 SGDLS, CDR2 YYNGEE. CDR3 nucleotide sequence: TGTGCCAGCCAGGAATATGGGGCCAACGTCCTGACTTTC. Its protein is CASQEYGANVLTF.

As to this clone: The same CDR3 also results from other DNA sequences found in this sample. V gene TRBV5-1 combines with J gene TRBJ2-7; 8 nucleotides agree with TRBD1. The germline CDR1 and CDR2 sequences are SGHRS and YFSETQ. Trimming took 1 base from V and 4 from J; bases not matched to a gene: 1. This CDR3 has 13 amino acids. In DNA, the CDR3 is TGCGCCAGCAGCTTGAGACAGGGGTACGAGCAGTACTTC. This codes for CASSLRQGYEQYF.

The rearrangement uses TRBV6-5 and TRBJ2-2; the match to TRBD1 covers 7 bases. CDR3 length equals 15 residues. V trimming: 2 bases; J trimming: 4 bases; junction bases outside the gene matches: 4. CDR1 and CDR2 (germline): MNHEY, SVGAGI. Here the CDR3 reads CASSYVQGPTGELFF. The CDR3 nucleotides are TGTGCCAGCAGTTACGTACAGGGGCCCACCGGGGAGCTGTTTTTT.

The chain couples TRBV13 to TRBJ2-4; perhaps TRBD2 as D (7 bases). V gave up 2 bases and J gave up 3 bases, with 11 bases separating them. Germline lookup yields CDR1 PRHDT and CDR2 FYEKMQ (reference sequence). CDR3 length: 15 amino acids. This CDR3 is CASSLLGGVKNIQYF. The CDR3 nucleotides are TGTGCCAGCAGCTTACTAGGGGGGGTCAAAAACATTCAGTACTTC.

The chain joins TRBV6-4 to TRBJ2-2; 12 nucleotides align to TRBD2. The V gene end was trimmed by 6 bases and the J gene end by 4 bases; junction bases not matched to a gene: 3. This CDR3 is 15 amino acids long. Germline-derived CDR1 and CDR2 are MRHNA and SNTAGT. Here the CDR3 DNA reads TGTGCCAGCAGCAGACTAGCGGGAGTCACCGGGGAGCTGTTTTTT. Protein: CASSRLAGVTGELFF.

The chain has TRBV28 and TRBJ2-3, with TRBD2 matching 9 bases. Per germline, CDR1 MDHEN and CDR2 SYDVKM. The CDR3 runs to 16 residues. The ends lost 5 bases at V and 4 bases at J; junction bases unmatched: 10. The CDR3 nucleotides read TGTGCCAGCAGTACAAGATTAGCGGGAGTGTCAGATACGCAGTATTTT. Residues: CASSTRLAGVSDTQYF.

The gene calls are TRBV19 and TRBJ1-5; TRBD1 agrees at 9 bases. CDR1 LNHDA and CDR2 SQIVND come from the germline V gene (reference sequence). The CDR3 runs 14 residues. The J segment lost 0 bases and the V segment lost 11 bases, leaving 5 bases of the junction unmatched. The CDR3 DNA reads as TGTGCCGGGGGGACAGGGTTTAGCAATCAGCCCCAGCATTTT. Protein: CAGGTGFSNQPQHF.

On this clone: The CDR3 ends on some other residue instead of the conserved phenylalanine or tryptophan, so this is likely a read error. The DNA is left out, because the CDR3 cannot be placed on it with certainty; the CDR3 is given as TCRdb lists it. CDR3 sequence reads: CASSLYPSRT. The J gene is TRBJ2-7, the V gene TRBV28. Termini included, the CDR3 measures 10 amino acids. Germline V gene sequence: CDR1 MDHEN, CDR2 SYDVKM.

Comments on this clone: The sample carries other DNA sequences with the same CDR3. The CDR3 loop reads CASSPGLAGTYEQYF. The CDR3 nucleotides read TGCGCCAGCAGCCCTGGACTAGCGGGTACCTACGAGCAGTACTTC. This chain uses TRBV4-1 with TRBJ2-7, with 11 bases matching TRBD2. After removal of 4 bases from V and 2 bases from J, the junction contained 4 bases not matched to a gene. CDR1 MGHRA and CDR2 YSYEKL come from the germline V gene. The CDR3 loop spans 15 amino acids.